A single sample is the source of the 30 T cell receptor beta chains below, sequenced in a study of shared clonotypes between healthy human individuals. Terminally differentiated effector memory CD45RA+ cells were excluded from the naive CD8 cells, which were CD45RO-negative and positively selected for CCR7. TCRdb's table, derived via immunoSEQ multiplex PCR, lists solely in-frame clones and lacks some. The data show 1.5 million to 2.5 million clones, about 95% seen once. The sequenced sample consisted of naive CD8+ T cells sorted from blood. The receptor source for this set is a young man in good health.

This rearrangement joins TRBV27 to TRBJ2-1; TRBD1 aligns across 7 bases. The germline V gene encodes CDR1 MNHEY and CDR2 SMNVEV (reference sequence). The CDR3 sequence is 12 residues long. Trimming took 6 bases from V and 7 from J; bases not matched to a gene: 3. CDR3 sequence (DNA): TGTGCCAGCAGCCAGACAGGGAATGAGCAGTTCTTC. It encodes CASSQTGNEQFF.

The chain recombines TRBV4-3 with TRBJ2-7; TRBD2 might be the D (5 bases). CDR1 and CDR2 from the germline V gene are LGHNA and YSLEER. V was trimmed by 3 bases and J by 2 bases, leaving 17 bases between them. The CDR3 spans 16 residues. The CDR3 nucleotides read TGCGCCAGCAGCCACGACCCTAGCTACAATCCCTACGAGCAGTACTTC. Protein product: CASSHDPSYNPYEQYF.

V and J are TRBV19 and TRBJ1-6; 7 bases fit TRBD1. This CDR3 has 18 amino acids. Trimming at V came to 1 base and at J to 4 bases, leaving 10 bases not matched to a gene. Per germline, CDR1 LNHDA and CDR2 SQIVND (reference sequence). The DNA for the CDR3 is TGTGCCAGTAGTATAGTCCAGACAGGGAAAGGATATAATTCACCCCTCCACTTT. Encoded protein: CASSIVQTGKGYNSPLHF.

The genes are TRBV29-1 and TRBJ2-5; TRBD2 aligns across 12 bases. The CDR3 is made up of 14 amino acids. Germline CDR1 reads SQVTM; CDR2 reads ANQGSEA. V dropped 8 bases and J dropped 5; count of bases not matched to a gene: 9. The CDR3 reads CSPRLAGEWETQYF. CDR3 sequence (DNA): TGCAGCCCCCGACTAGCGGGAGAGTGGGAGACCCAGTACTTC.

The chain couples TRBV5-6 to TRBJ1-1; D is undetermined. Germline values: CDR1 SGHDT, CDR2 YYEEEE. With 0 bases removed from V and 5 bases from J, the gap between germline ends came to 2 bases. This CDR3 is built from 11 residues. DNA for the CDR3: TGTGCCAGCAGCTTGGTAACTGAAGCTTTCTTT. The encoded protein is CASSLVTEAFF.

The gene calls are TRBV11-2 and TRBJ2-1; TRBD2 matches 11 bases. In germline, CDR1 is SGHAT, CDR2 FQNNGV. After removal of 3 bases from V and 4 bases from J, the junction contained 5 bases not matched to a gene. This CDR3 is built from 16 residues. This chain's CDR3 is CASSFVAGGSYNEQFF. CDR3 in DNA: TGTGCCAGCAGCTTTGTAGCGGGAGGGTCATACAATGAGCAGTTCTTC.

This clone has a handful of counts. The genes are TRBV5-1 and TRBJ1-1; D is perhaps TRBD1 (5 bases). Germline V gene sequence: CDR1 SGHRS, CDR2 YFSETQ. V was trimmed by 5 bases and J by 0 bases, leaving 8 bases between them. The CDR3 extends over 13 amino acids. CDR3 sequence reads: CASRRGVNTEAFF. The CDR3 DNA follows: TGCGCCAGCAGGAGGGGTGTGAACACTGAAGCTTTCTTT.

V and J are TRBV7-6 and TRBJ2-2, with TRBD2 matching over 12 bases. This CDR3 region has 14 residues. The trim removed 4 bases at V and 6 bases at J, leaving 0 bases unmatched. Germline V CDR1 and CDR2: SGHVS, FNYEAQ. For the CDR3, the DNA is TGTGCCAGCAGCTCTAGCGGGGGGGCCGGGGAGCTGTTTTTT. This encodes CASSSSGGAGELFF. Together with reference TRBV7-6 and TRBJ2-2, the CDR3 gives the full variable domain: GAGVSQSPRYKVTKRGQDVALRCDPISGHVSLYWYRQALGQGPEFLTYFNYEAQQDKSGLPNDRFSAERPEGSISTLTIQRTEQRDSAMYRCASSSSGGAGELFFGEGSRLTVL.

The chain employs TRBV28 and TRBJ2-7, with a possible D match to TRBD2 (6 bases). CDR3 length: 14 residues. CDR1 MDHEN and CDR2 SYDVKM come from the germline V gene. The V end was cut by 11 bases, the J end by 3 bases, with 20 bases between. Here the CDR3 reads CAGSSHGSGYEQYF. The CDR3 nucleotides read TGTGCCGGCTCCAGTCACGGTAGCGGCTACGAGCAGTACTTC.

The chain couples TRBV5-4 to TRBJ2-4; 7 nucleotides agree with TRBD1. The V gene's germline CDR1 is SGHNT and CDR2 YYREEE (reference sequence). The CDR3 contains 13 residues. After removal of 1 base from V and 8 bases from J, the junction contained 3 bases not matched to a gene. This chain's CDR3 is CASSLSGGDIQYF. For the CDR3, the DNA is TGTGCCAGCAGCTTGTCAGGGGGTGACATTCAGTACTTC.

The DNA for the CDR3 is TGTGCCAGCAGTTTGGAGGGTCCCAACTCCTACAATGAGCAGTTCTTC. Its protein is CASSLEGPNSYNEQFF. J is TRBJ2-1 and V is TRBV28, with D perhaps TRBD2 (6 bases). V lost 3 bases to trimming and J lost 0 bases, with 12 bases between them. Germline CDR1 is MDHEN and CDR2 is SYDVKM. There are 16 residues in the CDR3.

V and J are TRBV7-6 and TRBJ2-3; TRBD2 aligns across 12 bases. CDR1 is SGHVS and CDR2 is FNYEAQ in the germline V gene. CDR3 length: 17 amino acids. Germline trimming cut 2 bases from V and 3 bases from J; bases unmatched to any gene: 6. The CDR3 loop reads CASSLPPLAGGTDTQYF. The CDR3 coding sequence is TGTGCCAGCAGCTTACCACCCCTAGCGGGAGGGACAGATACGCAGTATTTT. The whole variable domain, remainder taken from reference TRBV7-6 and TRBJ2-3, is GAGVSQSPRYKVTKRGQDVALRCDPISGHVSLYWYRQALGQGPEFLTYFNYEAQQDKSGLPNDRFSAERPEGSISTLTIQRTEQRDSAMYRCASSLPPLAGGTDTQYFGPGTRLTVL.

This chain links TRBV29-1 with TRBJ2-1; D assignment may be TRBD1 or TRBD2 (6 bases each). The V and J ends lost 6 bases and 1 base respectively, with 16 bases between them. CDR3 length: 15 residues. CDR1 is SQVTM, CDR2 ANQGSEA, per germline. CDR3 sequence: CSVWGAEYSYNEQFF. The CDR3 nucleotides are TGCAGCGTCTGGGGGGCGGAATATTCCTACAATGAGCAGTTCTTC.

Notes on this clone: Within the sample, other DNA sequences also encode this same CDR3. V is TRBV11-2 and J is TRBJ2-7; D perhaps matches TRBD2 (6 bases). CDR3 length: 13 residues. The germline CDR1 and CDR2 sequences are SGHAT and FQNNGV. V lost 5 bases and J lost 4, with 12 bases in between. CDR3 sequence reads: CASSPGRGYEQYF. The DNA for the CDR3 is TGTGCCAGCAGCCCCGGGAGAGGGTACGAGCAGTACTTC.

The CDR3 nucleotides are TGTGCCAGCAGCGCGATCCCTAGGAGGGAGCAGTACTTC. Its protein is CASSAIPRREQYF. This chain links TRBV7-8 with TRBJ2-7, with a tentative D call TRBD2 (5 bases). Trimming left V 5 bases short and J 7 bases short, with 15 bases between. The CDR3 is 13 amino acids. Germline V lookup: CDR1 SGHVS, CDR2 FQNEAQ. Full variable domain (missing parts from reference TRBV7-8 and TRBJ2-7): GAGVSQSPRYKVAKRGQDVALRCDPISGHVSLFWYQQALGQGPEFLTYFQNEAQLDKSGLPSDRFFAERPEGSVSTLKIQRTQQEDSAVYLCASSAIPRREQYFGPGTRLTVT.

The chain uses TRBV2 and TRBJ2-2, with TRBD2 identical over 12 bases. Germline V gene lookup returns CDR1 SNHLY and CDR2 FYNNEI. The ends lost 6 bases at V and 4 bases at J; junction bases unmatched: 9. This CDR3 comprises 17 residues. The CDR3 reads CASRDRLAGVRTGELFF. CDR3 sequence (DNA): TGTGCCAGCAGAGATCGACTAGCGGGAGTTCGCACCGGGGAGCTGTTTTTT.

The chain links TRBV4-1 to TRBJ2-1; D unclear. V lost 4 bases, J lost 4 bases, and 8 bases lay in between. Germline assignment: CDR1 MGHRA and CDR2 YSYEKL. The CDR3 runs to 13 residues. Here the CDR3 DNA reads TGCGCCAGCAGCCCCCAGGTTTACAATGAGCAGTTCTTC. Translated: CASSPQVYNEQFF.

The chain combines TRBV9 with TRBJ1-2; TRBD1 agrees at 7 bases. This CDR3 region has 16 residues. Germline V lookup: CDR1 SGDLS, CDR2 YYNGEE. J lost 2 bases, V lost 5 bases, and 12 bases had no gene match. The CDR3 reads CASSGTGASPNYGYTF. The CDR3 bases are TGTGCCAGCAGTGGCACAGGGGCTAGTCCCAACTATGGCTACACCTTC.

This rearrangement joins TRBV5-1 to TRBJ2-3, with 10 nucleotides matching TRBD1. The CDR3 loop spans 15 amino acids. Per germline, CDR1 SGHRS and CDR2 YFSETQ. V gave up 3 bases and J gave up 5 bases; unmatched junction bases: 6. DNA for the CDR3: TGCGCCAGCAGCTCCGGACAGGGGGGAGGAGATACGCAGTATTTT. It codes for CASSSGQGGGDTQYF.

This chain joins TRBV5-1 and TRBJ1-2; D remains ambiguous. The CDR3 covers 16 residues. CDR1 and CDR2 from the germline V gene are SGHRS and YFSETQ. V shed 1 base and J shed 0 bases, with 13 bases lying between them. The CDR3 DNA is TGCGCCAGCAGCTTGACCGATAGTAACTCTAACTATGGCTACACCTTC. This gives the protein CASSLTDSNSNYGYTF.

This rearrangement joins TRBV6-6 to TRBJ2-1, with TRBD2 matching 8 bases. CDR1 MNHNY and CDR2 SVGAGI come from the germline V gene (reference sequence). The CDR3 covers 14 residues. V shed 4 bases and J 5 bases; nucleotides not matched to a gene: 4. This CDR3 reads CASSLAGLDNEQFF. CDR3 coding DNA: TGTGCCAGCAGTTTAGCGGGATTGGACAATGAGCAGTTCTTC.

The chain couples TRBV7-8 to TRBJ2-6; D not resolved. The V gene's germline CDR1 is SGHVS and CDR2 FQNEAQ. V lost 5 bases and J lost 0, with 2 bases in between. The CDR3 length is 13 residues. In nucleotides, the CDR3 is TGTGCCAGCAGCAACTCTGGGGCCAACGTCCTGACTTTC. Translation: CASSNSGANVLTF.

The chain employs TRBV21-1 and TRBJ2-3; the table's D call, TRBD2, was not checked against the DNA. TRBV21-1 is reported as a pseudogene. CDR3 length: 17 amino acids. CDR3 sequence reads: CASSARRWEGRSDTQYF. As DNA, the CDR3 is TGTGCCAGCAGCGCGCGGCGGTGGGAGGGCCGGTCAGATACGCAGTATTTT.

This rearrangement joins TRBV19 to TRBJ2-1; D might be TRBD2 (6 bases). Germline values: CDR1 LNHDA, CDR2 SQIVND (reference sequence). This CDR3 contains 14 residues. Trimming took 2 bases from V and 7 from J, leaving 12 bases between them. The CDR3 DNA is TGTGCCAGTAGTATAACGGGAGAGGGGAATGAGCAGTTCTTC. Protein sequence: CASSITGEGNEQFF. The full variable domain, rest sourced from reference TRBV19 and TRBJ2-1, is DGGITQSPKYLFRKEGQNVTLSCEQNLNHDAMYWYRQDPGQGLRLIYYSQIVNDFQKGDIAEGYSVSREKKESFPLTVTSAQKNPTAFYLCASSITGEGNEQFFGPGTRLTVL.

This sequence joins TRBV7-9 and TRBJ2-3, with TRBD2 matching 12 bases. The germline gives CDR1 SEHNR, CDR2 FQNEAQ (reference sequence). V was pared by 5 bases and J by 4 bases, with 7 bases of the junction left unmatched. The CDR3 extends over 16 amino acids. The CDR3 bases are TGTGCCAGCAGCCCTCTAGCGGGAGGGCCCCCAGATACGCAGTATTTT. This gives the protein CASSPLAGGPPDTQYF.

Turning to this clone: Other DNA sequences of this sample code for an identical CDR3. The V and J genes are TRBV6-5 and TRBJ2-6; no clear D gene. This CDR3 is built from 14 residues. Trimming shortened V by 0 bases and J by 4 bases, and 4 bases separated the two germline ends. The germline V gene encodes CDR1 MNHEY and CDR2 SVGAGI. CDR3 bases: TGTGCCAGCAGTTACTCTCCAGGGGCCAACGTCCTGACTTTC. Translating it yields CASSYSPGANVLTF.

This clone was recorded only once. This chain connects TRBV6-5 to TRBJ2-1, with no clear D. This CDR3 region has 11 residues. Germline V gives CDR1 MNHEY, CDR2 SVGAGI. Trimming removed 7 bases at V and 7 bases at J, with 8 bases between. In DNA form, the CDR3 reads TGTGCCAGCATTCTTGGGAATGAGCAGTTCTTC. Amino acids: CASILGNEQFF.

CDR3 sequence: CASRQLAELYNEQFF. The CDR3 coding sequence is TGTGCCAGCAGGCAACTAGCGGAACTTTACAATGAGCAGTTCTTC. The J gene is TRBJ2-1, the V gene TRBV6-1, with 8 positions matching TRBD2. This CDR3 is built from 15 residues. Germline CDR1 MNHNS, CDR2 SASEGT. J lost 4 bases, V lost 6 bases, and 8 bases had no gene match.

Remarks on this clone: The same CDR3 arises from other DNA sequences in this sample as well. The chain carries TRBV9 and TRBJ2-3; the match to TRBD2 covers 11 bases. The CDR3 is 15 residues long. Germline trimming cut 0 bases from V and 3 bases from J; bases unmatched to any gene: 0. Germline V lookup: CDR1 SGDLS, CDR2 YYNGEE. The DNA for the CDR3 is TGTGCCAGCAGCGTAGGACTAGCGGGGACAGATACGCAGTATTTT. Translation: CASSVGLAGTDTQYF.

In its sample, this clone was seen once. V and J are TRBV5-4 and TRBJ2-7; 11 bases fit TRBD2. V trimming: 0 bases; J trimming: 2 bases; junction bases outside the gene matches: 1. There are 15 residues in the CDR3. The germline CDR1 and CDR2 sequences are SGHNT and YYREEE (reference sequence). CDR3 residues: CASSLGLAGTYEQYF. The CDR3, as DNA: TGTGCCAGCAGCTTGGGACTAGCGGGAACCTACGAGCAGTACTTC.